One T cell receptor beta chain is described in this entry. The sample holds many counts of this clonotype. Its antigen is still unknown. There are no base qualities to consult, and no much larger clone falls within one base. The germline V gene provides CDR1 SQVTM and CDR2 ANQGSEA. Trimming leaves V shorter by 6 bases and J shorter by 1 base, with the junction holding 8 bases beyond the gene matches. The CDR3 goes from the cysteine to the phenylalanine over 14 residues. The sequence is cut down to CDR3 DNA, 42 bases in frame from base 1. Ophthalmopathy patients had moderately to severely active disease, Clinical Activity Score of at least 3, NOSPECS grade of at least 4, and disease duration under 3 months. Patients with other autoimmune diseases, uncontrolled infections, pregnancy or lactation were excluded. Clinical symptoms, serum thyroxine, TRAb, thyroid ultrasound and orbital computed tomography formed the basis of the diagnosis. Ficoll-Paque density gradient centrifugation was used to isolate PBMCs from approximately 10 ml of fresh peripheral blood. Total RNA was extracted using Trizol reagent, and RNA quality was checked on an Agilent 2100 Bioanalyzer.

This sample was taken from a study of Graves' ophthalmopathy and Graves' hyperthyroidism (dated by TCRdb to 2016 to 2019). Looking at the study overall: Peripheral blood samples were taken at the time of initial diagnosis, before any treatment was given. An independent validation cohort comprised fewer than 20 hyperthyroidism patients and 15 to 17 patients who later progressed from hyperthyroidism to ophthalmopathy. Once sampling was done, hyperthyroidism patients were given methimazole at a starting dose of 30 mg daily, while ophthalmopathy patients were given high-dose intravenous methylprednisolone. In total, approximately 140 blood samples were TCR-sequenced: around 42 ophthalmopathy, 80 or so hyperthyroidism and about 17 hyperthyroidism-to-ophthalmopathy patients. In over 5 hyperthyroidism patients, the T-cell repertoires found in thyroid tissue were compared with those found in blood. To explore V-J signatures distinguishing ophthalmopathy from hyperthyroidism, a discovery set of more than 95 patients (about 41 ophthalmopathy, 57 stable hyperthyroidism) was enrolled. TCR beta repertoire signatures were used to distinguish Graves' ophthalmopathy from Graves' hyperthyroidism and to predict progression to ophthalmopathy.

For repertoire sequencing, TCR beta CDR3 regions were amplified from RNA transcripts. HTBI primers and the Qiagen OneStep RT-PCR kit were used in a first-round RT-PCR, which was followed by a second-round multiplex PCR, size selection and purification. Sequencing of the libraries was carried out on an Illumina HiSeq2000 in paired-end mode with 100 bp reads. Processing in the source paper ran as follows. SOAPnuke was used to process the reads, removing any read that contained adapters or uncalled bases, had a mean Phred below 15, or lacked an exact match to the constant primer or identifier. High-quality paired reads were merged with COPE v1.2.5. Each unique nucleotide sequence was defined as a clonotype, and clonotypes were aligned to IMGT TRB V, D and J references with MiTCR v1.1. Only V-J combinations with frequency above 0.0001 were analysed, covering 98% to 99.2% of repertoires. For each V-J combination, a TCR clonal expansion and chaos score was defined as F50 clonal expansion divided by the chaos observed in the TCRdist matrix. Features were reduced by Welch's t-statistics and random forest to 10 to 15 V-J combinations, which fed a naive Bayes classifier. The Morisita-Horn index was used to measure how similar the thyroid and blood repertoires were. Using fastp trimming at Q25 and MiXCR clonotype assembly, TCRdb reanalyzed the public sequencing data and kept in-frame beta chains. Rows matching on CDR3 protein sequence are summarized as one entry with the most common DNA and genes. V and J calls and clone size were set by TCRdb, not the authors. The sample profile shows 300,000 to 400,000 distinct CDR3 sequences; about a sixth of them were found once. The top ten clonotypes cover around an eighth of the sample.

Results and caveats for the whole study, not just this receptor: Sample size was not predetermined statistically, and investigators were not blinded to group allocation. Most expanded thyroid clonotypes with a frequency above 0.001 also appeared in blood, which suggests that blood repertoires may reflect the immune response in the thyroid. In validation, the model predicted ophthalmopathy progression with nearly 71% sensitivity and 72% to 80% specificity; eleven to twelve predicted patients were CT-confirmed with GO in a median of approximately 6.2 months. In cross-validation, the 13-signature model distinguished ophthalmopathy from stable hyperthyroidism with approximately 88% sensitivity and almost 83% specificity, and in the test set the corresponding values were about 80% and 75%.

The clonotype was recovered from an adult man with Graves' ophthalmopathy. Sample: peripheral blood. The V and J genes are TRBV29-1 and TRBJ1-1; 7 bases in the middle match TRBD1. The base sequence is TGCAGCGTCGACCCGGGACAGCCGAACACTGAAGCTTTCTTT. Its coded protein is CSVDPGQPNTEAFF. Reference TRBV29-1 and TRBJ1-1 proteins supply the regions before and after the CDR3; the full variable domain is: SAVISQKPSRDICQRGTSLTIQCQVDSQVTMMFWYRQQPGQSLTLIATANQGSEATYESGFVIDKFPISRPNLTFSTLTVSNMSPEDSSIYLCSVDPGQPNTEAFFGQGTRLTVV.